These T cell receptor beta chains were read from a single sample in a study of blood T cell repertoires in COVID-19. Generated by immunoSEQ multiplex PCR, the TCRdb table keeps only in-frame clones and is missing some. The sample records a few hundred thousand clones, approximately 90% being singletons. The sample taken for sequencing was peripheral blood. Receptor source: a woman aged 30 to 39 who had recovered from COVID-19. The CDR3 runs from the conserved cysteine through the conserved F or W. A D gene is named only where the DNA matches it firmly. The size of a clone is reported for some rows only, either as once, few or many, or as a class for expanded clones.

clone size | J gene | V gene | D gene | CDR3 protein | CDR3 DNA
NA | TRBJ2-7 | TRBV20-1 | TRBD1 | CSASGGTGKWYEQYF | TGCAGTGCTAGTGGGGGGACAGGGAAATGGTACGAGCAGTACTTC
NA | TRBJ2-2 | TRBV7-3 | NA | CASSLGGASAAGELFF | TGTGCCAGCAGCTTAGGAGGGGCATCAGCGGCGGGGGAGCTGTTTTTT
NA | TRBJ2-5 | TRBV5-4 | TRBD1 | CASSPRTGKETQYF | TGTGCCAGCAGCCCTAGGACAGGGAAAGAGACCCAGTACTTC
many | TRBJ2-7 | TRBV4-1 | NA | CASSQGSSYEQYF | TGCGCCAGCAGCCAGGGCAGCTCCTACGAGCAGTACTTC
NA | TRBJ2-3 | TRBV9 | TRBD1 | CASSVEGASGDTQYF | TGTGCCAGCAGCGTAGAGGGGGCCTCGGGCGATACGCAGTATTTT
few | TRBJ2-7 | TRBV3-1/TRBV3-2 | NA | CASSQGSSGDEQYF | TGTGCCAGCAGCCAAGGCTCGTCAGGGGACGAGCAGTACTTC
NA | TRBJ1-2 | TRBV2 | TRBD1 | CASRQGAMIYGYTF | TGTGCCAGCAGACAGGGGGCTATGATCTATGGCTACACCTTC
NA | TRBJ1-2 | TRBV5-4 | NA | CASSHNSLGVYGYTF | TGTGCCAGCAGCCACAATTCGCTAGGTGTCTATGGCTACACCTTC
NA | TRBJ1-4 | TRBV7-2 | NA | CASSLWTDEKLFF | TGTGCCAGCAGCTTGTGGACAGATGAAAAACTGTTTTTT
NA | TRBJ1-3 | TRBV25-1 | NA | CASSEPGTTVGNTIYF | TGTGCCAGCAGTGAGCCCGGGACAACTGTCGGAAACACCATATATTTT
NA | TRBJ1-6 | TRBV3-1/TRBV3-2 | TRBD1 | CASSRGQGLPYNSPLHF | TGTGCCAGCAGCCGAGGACAGGGTTTACCCTATAATTCACCCCTCCACTTT
NA | TRBJ2-2 | TRBV28 | NA | CASSSRGGNTGELFF | TGTGCCAGCAGCTCAAGGGGGGGGAACACCGGGGAGCTGTTTTTT
NA | TRBJ2-3 | TRBV28 | TRBD1 | CASSLRQGSTDTQYF | TGTGCCAGCAGTTTGCGACAGGGAAGCACAGATACGCAGTATTTT
few | TRBJ2-7 | TRBV4-1 | NA | CASSQGSRSGYEQYF | TGCGCCAGCAGCCAAGGATCCCGATCGGGCTACGAGCAGTACTTC
NA | TRBJ2-2 | TRBV18 | TRBD1 | CASSPRTGSLVSTGELFF | TGTGCCAGCTCGCCGCGGACAGGCTCGCTCGTTAGCACCGGGGAGCTGTTTTTT
NA | TRBJ2-7 | TRBV11-2 | NA | CASSPLGRRVLDEQYF | TGTGCCAGCAGTCCCCTGGGGCGTAGGGTCCTGGACGAGCAGTACTTC
NA | TRBJ1-5 | TRBV23-1 | TRBD1 | CASSQSKDRGPEGSNQPQHF | TGCGCCAGCAGTCAATCAAAAGACAGGGGGCCCGAAGGTAGCAATCAGCCCCAGCATTTT